These 10 T cell receptor beta chains came from one sample sequenced in a study of cytomegalovirus exposure and HLA in healthy donors. PCR used 60 Vbeta primers and 13 Jbeta primers. TCRdb's copy holds only in-frame clones and misses some; the assay was immunoSEQ multiplex PCR. The sample contains 70,000 to 100,000 clones, approximately 80% of which appear only once. What was sequenced was PBMCs. The receptors stem from a young man in good health and CMV-seronegative.

This clone was counted a few times. The chain recombines TRBV7-6 with TRBJ1-5; 7 nucleotides line up with TRBD1. With V trimmed by 5 bases and J by 4 bases, 5 bases remained unmatched. This CDR3 contains 14 residues. CDR1 SGHVS and CDR2 FNYEAQ come from the germline V gene. The CDR3 DNA follows: TGTGCCAGCAGCCCCGGGACAGCTAATCAGCCCCAGCATTTT. It codes for CASSPGTANQPQHF.

The chain uses TRBV18 and TRBJ1-5; the D is unclear. V lost 6 bases and J 0 bases, leaving 15 bases between the germline ends. The CDR3 has 16 residues. Germline CDR1 and CDR2: KGHSH and LQKENI. The CDR3 DNA is TGTGCCAGCTCGTACGCGGGGTCCAATAGCAATCAGCCCCAGCATTTT. This translates into CASSYAGSNSNQPQHF.

The V call is TRBV9, the J call TRBJ1-2; 10 bases fit TRBD1. The J segment lost 4 bases and the V segment lost 7 bases, leaving 10 bases of the junction unmatched. This CDR3 region has 15 residues. Per the germline V gene, CDR1 is SGDLS and CDR2 is YYNGEE. The CDR3 region is CASGIGQGEGYGYTF. DNA of the CDR3: TGTGCCAGCGGCATAGGACAGGGGGAGGGCTATGGCTACACCTTC.

The genes are TRBV15 and TRBJ2-7; no clear D gene. Trimming removed 0 bases from V and 3 bases from J, with 6 bases in between. The CDR3 has 13 residues. Germline assignment: CDR1 LNHNV and CDR2 YYDKDF (reference sequence). CDR3 bases: TGTGCCACCAGCAGAGAGGGCAGCTACGAGCAGTACTTC. The encoded protein is CATSREGSYEQYF.

The J gene is TRBJ1-4, the V gene TRBV15, with D hard to call. The CDR3 totals 15 residues. V was clipped by 0 bases and J by 6 bases, with 11 bases between them. Germline V lookup: CDR1 LNHNV, CDR2 YYDKDF (reference sequence). DNA for the CDR3: TGTGCCACCAGCAGAGAGTACATGGTGGATGAAAAACTGTTTTTT. Encoded protein: CATSREYMVDEKLFF. Full variable domain (remainder filled in from reference TRBV15 and TRBJ1-4): DAMVIQNPRYQVTQFGKPVTLSCSQTLNHNVMYWYQQKSSQAPKLLFHYYDKDFNNEADTPDNFQSRRPNTSFCFLDIRSPGLGDTAMYLCATSREYMVDEKLFFGSGTQLSVL.

The chain couples TRBV19 to TRBJ1-1; TRBD1 might be the D (5 bases). Germline CDR1 reads LNHDA; CDR2 reads SQIVND (reference sequence). The CDR3 loop spans 15 amino acids. V was pared by 1 base and J by 6 bases, with 15 bases between. CDR3 sequence reads: CASSIAPGRAAEAFF. CDR3 nucleotide sequence: TGTGCCAGTAGTATAGCCCCAGGGAGGGCCGCTGAAGCTTTCTTT. Filled out from reference TRBV19 and TRBJ1-1, the complete variable domain reads DGGITQSPKYLFRKEGQNVTLSCEQNLNHDAMYWYRQDPGQGLRLIYYSQIVNDFQKGDIAEGYSVSREKKESFPLTVTSAQKNPTAFYLCASSIAPGRAAEAFFGQGTRLTVV.

This clone was counted only a few times. The chain employs TRBV5-1 and TRBJ2-2, with 10 bases matching TRBD2. The CDR3 length is 17 residues. V was clipped by 2 bases and J by 5 bases; unmatched bases: 9. Germline loops: CDR1 SGHRS, CDR2 YFSETQ. The CDR3 loop reads CASSFPAGGRYTGELFF. CDR3 nucleotides: TGCGCCAGCAGCTTCCCAGCGGGGGGGCGTTATACCGGGGAGCTGTTTTTT.

The chain joins TRBV6-5 to TRBJ2-3, with TRBD2 identical over 7 bases. Germline V gives CDR1 MNHEY, CDR2 SVGAGI. J was trimmed by 2 bases and V by 6 bases; bases with no gene match: 2. The CDR3 has 13 residues. The CDR3 nucleotides are TGTGCCAGCAGGGGGACTAACACAGATACGCAGTATTTT. Its translation is CASRGTNTDTQYF.

The rearrangement uses TRBV2 and TRBJ2-4; no clear D gene. Germline V lookup: CDR1 SNHLY, CDR2 FYNNEI. V lost 2 bases and J 7 bases, leaving 6 bases between the germline ends. This CDR3 region has 12 residues. This CDR3 reads CASSEYENIQYF. As DNA, the CDR3 is TGTGCCAGCAGTGAATACGAGAACATTCAGTACTTC. Drawing the rest from reference TRBV2 and TRBJ2-4, the complete variable domain is EPEVTQTPSHQVTQMGQEVILRCVPISNHLYFYWYRQILGQKVEFLVSFYNNEISEKSEIFDDQFSVERPDGSNFTLKIRSTKLEDSAMYFCASSEYENIQYFGAGTRLSVL.

The chain links TRBV2 to TRBJ1-1; no definite D call. V was trimmed by 7 bases and J by 0 bases, leaving 12 bases between them. The CDR3 length is 14 residues. Germline lookup yields CDR1 SNHLY and CDR2 FYNNEI. DNA for the CDR3: TGTGCCAGCATCACCAGGTTTATGAACACTGAAGCTTTCTTT. The encoded protein is CASITRFMNTEAFF.